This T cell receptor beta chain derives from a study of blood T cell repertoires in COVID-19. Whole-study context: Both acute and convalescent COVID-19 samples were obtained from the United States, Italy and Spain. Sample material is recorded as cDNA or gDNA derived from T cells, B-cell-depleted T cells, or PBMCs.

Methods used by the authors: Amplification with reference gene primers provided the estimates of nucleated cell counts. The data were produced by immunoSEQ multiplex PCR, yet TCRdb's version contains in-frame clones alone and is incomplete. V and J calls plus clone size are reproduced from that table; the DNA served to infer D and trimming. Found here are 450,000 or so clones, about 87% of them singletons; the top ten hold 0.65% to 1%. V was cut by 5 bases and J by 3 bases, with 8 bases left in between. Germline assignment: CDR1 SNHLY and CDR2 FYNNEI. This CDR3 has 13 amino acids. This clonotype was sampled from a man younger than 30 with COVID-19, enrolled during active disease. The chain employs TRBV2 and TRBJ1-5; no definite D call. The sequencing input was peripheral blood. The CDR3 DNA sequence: TGTGCCAGCAGTAGGGAGATCAATCAGCCCCAGCATTTT. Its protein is CASSREINQPQHF.